The rows below give T cell receptor beta chains drawn from one sample of a study of blood T cell repertoires in COVID-19. Produced via immunoSEQ multiplex PCR; TCRdb's table is partial and in-frame only. This sample has some 52,000 clones, with roughly nine tenths found just once. Material for sequencing was peripheral blood. The receptors originated from a man aged 55 to 70 with active COVID-19. CDR3s include the opening cysteine and the closing phenylalanine or tryptophan. Each record gives: D gene, J gene, V gene, clone size, CDR3 protein, CDR3 DNA. D genes are given only for firm matches. A clone size is listed for some rows: how often the clone was seen (once, few, many), or a class if it is expanded.

TRBD1 | TRBJ1-2 | TRBV7-2 | once | CASSSDRGYGYTF | TGTGCCAGCAGCTCGGACAGGGGCTATGGCTACACCTTC
NA | TRBJ2-7 | TRBV19 | NA | CASSMAGRYEQYF | TGTGCCAGTAGTATGGCAGGGCGGTACGAGCAGTACTTC
TRBD2 | TRBJ2-7 | TRBV7-9 | NA | CASSQTSGRAYEQYF | TGTGCCAGCAGCCAGACTAGCGGGAGGGCCTACGAGCAGTACTTC
TRBD1 | TRBJ1-1 | TRBV18 | NA | CASSPDRGYDTEAFF | TGTGCCAGCTCACCGGACAGGGGTTATGACACTGAAGCTTTCTTT
TRBD2 | TRBJ2-2 | TRBV27 | NA | CASSLSSGSNTGELFF | TGTGCCAGCAGTTTAAGCAGCGGGAGCAACACCGGGGAGCTGTTTTTT
NA | TRBJ1-2 | TRBV3-1/TRBV3-2 | NA | CASSLRQNYGYTF | TGTGCCAGCAGCCTACGACAGAACTATGGCTACACCTTC
NA | TRBJ1-1 | TRBV5-5 | NA | CASRLGNRETEAFF | TGTGCCAGCAGATTGGGCAACAGAGAAACTGAAGCTTTCTTT
NA | TRBJ2-3 | TRBV28 | once | CASSIAGTPQYF | TGTGCCAGCAGTATCGCCGGGACACCGCAGTATTTT
TRBD2 | TRBJ2-1 | TRBV6-1 | NA | CASSEGTSVHEQFF | TGTGCCAGCAGTGAGGGGACTAGCGTCCATGAGCAGTTCTTC
NA | TRBJ1-1 | TRBV27 | NA | CASSLFGGGPMNTEAFF | TGTGCCAGCAGTTTATTCGGGGGGGGTCCAATGAACACTGAAGCTTTCTTT
TRBD1 | TRBJ2-5 | TRBV5-1 | NA | CASSFEGTGMVETQYF | TGCGCCAGCAGCTTCGAAGGGACAGGGATGGTGGAGACCCAGTACTTC
TRBD1 | TRBJ2-7 | TRBV4-1 | NA | CASSQDQKGAYYEQYF | TGCGCCAGCAGCCAAGATCAAAAGGGGGCCTACTACGAGCAGTACTTC
NA | TRBJ2-5 | TRBV28 | NA | CASSLFSGRRETQYF | TGTGCCAGCAGTTTATTTTCAGGGAGGCGGGAGACCCAGTACTTC
NA | TRBJ1-3 | TRBV9 | few | CASSVASPTDTRPGNTIYF | TGTGCCAGCAGCGTAGCCTCCCCGACAGATACCCGTCCGGGCAACACCATATATTTT
TRBD2 | TRBJ2-2 | TRBV7-6 | once | CASSLAPASGNTGELFF | TGTGCCAGCAGCTTAGCGCCGGCTAGCGGGAACACCGGGGAGCTGTTTTTT
TRBD2 | TRBJ2-5 | TRBV7-8 | NA | CASSLGTSGSSSRETQYF | TGTGCCAGCAGCCTCGGGACTAGCGGGAGCAGTTCCCGAGAGACCCAGTACTTC
TRBD1 | TRBJ2-7 | TRBV24-1 | NA | CATSDASGTGLDEQYF | TGTGCCACCAGTGATGCCTCCGGGACAGGGCTGGACGAGCAGTACTTC
NA | TRBJ1-1 | TRBV6-2/TRBV6-3 | NA | CASSLDVWGGFWVNTEAFF | TGTGCCAGCAGCCTCGACGTCTGGGGGGGTTTTTGGGTAAACACTGAAGCTTTCTTT
TRBD1 | TRBJ1-1 | TRBV5-1 | once | CASSPGQGGTEAFF | TGCGCCAGCAGCCCGGGACAGGGGGGCACTGAAGCTTTCTTT
TRBD2 | TRBJ2-1 | TRBV6-6 | NA | CASSPSPGLAGLGSYNEQFF | TGTGCCAGCAGCCCCTCCCCGGGACTAGCGGGTTTGGGTTCCTACAATGAGCAGTTCTTC
NA | TRBJ1-1 | TRBV9 | NA | CASSVGAGNTEAFF | TGTGCCAGCAGCGTAGGAGCGGGGAACACTGAAGCTTTCTTT
TRBD1 | TRBJ1-2 | TRBV15 | NA | CATSEGTDYGYTF | TGTGCCACCAGCGAAGGGACAGATTATGGCTACACCTTC
TRBD1 | TRBJ2-7 | TRBV3-1/TRBV3-2 | NA | CASSLTGQELYEQYF | TGTGCCAGCAGCCTTACGGGACAGGAGTTATACGAGCAGTACTTC
NA | TRBJ2-2 | TRBV9 | NA | CASSGKSGTRPTGELFF | TGTGCCAGCAGCGGCAAATCCGGGACACGGCCTACCGGGGAGCTGTTTTTT
TRBD2 | TRBJ2-2 | TRBV7-9 | NA | CASSFVLAENTGELFF | TGTGCCAGCAGCTTCGTCCTAGCGGAGAACACCGGGGAGCTGTTTTTT
TRBD1 | TRBJ1-1 | TRBV5-1 | NA | CASSSGPGQGAEAFF | TGCGCCAGCAGCAGCGGTCCGGGACAGGGGGCTGAAGCTTTCTTT
NA | TRBJ2-1 | TRBV30 | once | CAWIAGNSYNEQFF | TGTGCCTGGATTGCAGGGAATTCCTACAATGAGCAGTTCTTC
TRBD2 | TRBJ2-3 | TRBV24-1 | once | CATSIGAGGLTDTQYF | TGTGCCACCAGCATTGGGGCGGGAGGGCTCACAGATACGCAGTATTTT
NA | TRBJ2-1 | TRBV2 | NA | CASRRLVDNEQFF | TGTGCCAGCAGAAGGCTAGTAGACAATGAGCAGTTCTTC
NA | TRBJ2-1 | TRBV28 | NA | CASRRRGEQFF | TGTGCCAGCAGACGTAGAGGTGAGCAGTTCTTC
TRBD2 | TRBJ2-3 | TRBV4-3 | NA | CASSHQSGSADTQYF | TGCGCCAGCAGCCATCAGAGCGGGAGTGCAGATACGCAGTATTTT
NA | TRBJ2-3 | TRBV19 | once | CASWVPGTDTQYF | TGTGCCAGTTGGGTTCCGGGAACAGATACGCAGTATTTT
TRBD2 | TRBJ2-3 | TRBV5-1 | NA | CASSFLGDYSTDTQYF | TGCGCCAGCAGCTTTTTGGGGGACTATAGCACAGATACGCAGTATTTT
TRBD1 | TRBJ2-7 | TRBV5-5 | once | CASSWDRPGEQYF | TGTGCCAGCAGCTGGGACAGACCAGGCGAGCAGTACTTC
NA | TRBJ2-1 | TRBV19 | NA | CSGGPHNEQFF | TGTTCAGGAGGGCCCCACAATGAGCAGTTCTTC
TRBD1 | TRBJ2-1 | TRBV28 | NA | CASRGGQGPGSDEQFF | TGTGCCAGCAGGGGAGGACAGGGACCCGGGAGCGATGAGCAGTTCTTC
TRBD2 | TRBJ2-5 | TRBV5-1 | NA | CASSNLAGGMQETQYF | TGCGCCAGCAGCAACCTAGCGGGAGGAATGCAGGAGACCCAGTACTTC
NA | TRBJ1-2 | TRBV18 | NA | CASSPMDGGLYGYTF | TGTGCCAGCTCACCTATGGACGGGGGACTCTATGGCTACACCTTC
TRBD1 | TRBJ2-5 | TRBV11-2 | once | CASSNSDRAQETQYF | TGTGCCAGCAGCAATTCGGACAGGGCGCAAGAGACCCAGTACTTC
TRBD2 | TRBJ2-5 | TRBV7-9 | once | CASSFRIAGSETQYF | TGTGCCAGCAGCTTTCGGATAGCGGGATCGGAGACCCAGTACTTC
TRBD1 | TRBJ1-5 | TRBV4-2 | NA | CASSQDPQGGNQPQHF | TGTGCCAGCAGCCAAGACCCACAGGGGGGCAATCAGCCCCAGCATTTT
NA | TRBJ1-1 | TRBV7-2 | once | CASSKTVYTEAFF | TGTGCCAGCAGCAAGACAGTTTACACTGAAGCTTTCTTT
TRBD2 | TRBJ2-7 | TRBV6-5 | NA | CASGSLSGRSSYEQYF | TGTGCCAGCGGTTCCCTTAGCGGGAGGAGCTCCTACGAGCAGTACTTC
NA | TRBJ1-6 | TRBV10-3 | NA | CATGETHPANSPLHF | TGTGCCACCGGGGAGACACACCCGGCTAATTCACCCCTCCACTTT
NA | TRBJ2-1 | TRBV5-8 | NA | CASSLRGYNEQFF | TGTGCCAGCAGCTTGCGGGGGTACAATGAGCAGTTCTTC
TRBD2 | TRBJ2-7 | TRBV6-2/TRBV6-3 | NA | CASSWILAGGTSYEQYF | TGTGCCAGCAGTTGGATCCTAGCGGGAGGCACCTCCTACGAGCAGTACTTC
NA | TRBJ1-1 | TRBV19 | NA | CASSISLTARGGEAFF | TGTGCCAGTAGTATAAGCCTGACAGCCCGAGGGGGTGAAGCTTTCTTT
NA | TRBJ2-5 | TRBV2 | NA | CASSERETQYF | TGTGCCAGCAGTGAACGGGAGACCCAGTACTTC
NA | TRBJ1-4 | TRBV25-1 | NA | CASSDTGRGEKLFF | TGTGCCAGCAGCGACACAGGGAGAGGCGAAAAACTGTTTTTT
NA | TRBJ2-1 | TRBV7-2 | NA | CASSLSWDTSNEQFF | TGTGCCAGCAGCTTAAGTTGGGACACGAGCAATGAGCAGTTCTTC